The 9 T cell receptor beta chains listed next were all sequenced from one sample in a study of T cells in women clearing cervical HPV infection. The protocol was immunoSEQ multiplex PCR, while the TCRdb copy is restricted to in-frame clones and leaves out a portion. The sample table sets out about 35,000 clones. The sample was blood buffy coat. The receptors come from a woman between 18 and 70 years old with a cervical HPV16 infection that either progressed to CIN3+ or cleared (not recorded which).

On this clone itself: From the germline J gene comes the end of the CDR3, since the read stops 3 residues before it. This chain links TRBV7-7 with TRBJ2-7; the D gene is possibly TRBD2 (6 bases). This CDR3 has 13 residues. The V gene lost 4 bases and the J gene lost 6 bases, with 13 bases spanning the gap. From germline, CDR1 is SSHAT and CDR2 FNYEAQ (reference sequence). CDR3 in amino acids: CASSSGRGSEQYF. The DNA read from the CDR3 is TGTGCCAGCAGCTCGGGACGGGGGAGCGAG.

This CDR3 reads CASSPNQGRNGQYF. The DNA read from the CDR3 is TGTGCCAGCTCACCCAACCAGGGTCGGAACGGT. The chain uses TRBV18 and TRBJ2-4, with D perhaps matching TRBD1 (5 bases). The read finishes 3 residues shy of the CDR3 end, and the germline J gene is used to complete it. This CDR3 region has 14 residues. Germline CDR1 reads KGHSH; CDR2 reads LQKENI.

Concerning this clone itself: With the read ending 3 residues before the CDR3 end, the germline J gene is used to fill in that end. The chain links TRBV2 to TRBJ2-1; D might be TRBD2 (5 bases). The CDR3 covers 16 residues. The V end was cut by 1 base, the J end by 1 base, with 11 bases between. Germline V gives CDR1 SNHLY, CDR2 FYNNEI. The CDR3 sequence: CASSEDASRSYNEQFF. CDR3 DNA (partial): TGTGCCAGCAGTGAAGACGCTAGCAGATCCTACAATGAG.

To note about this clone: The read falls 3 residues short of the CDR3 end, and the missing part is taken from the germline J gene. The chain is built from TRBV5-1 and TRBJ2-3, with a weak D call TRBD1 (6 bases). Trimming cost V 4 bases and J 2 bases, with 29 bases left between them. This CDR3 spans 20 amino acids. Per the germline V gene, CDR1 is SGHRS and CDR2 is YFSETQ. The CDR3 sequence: CASSEPEDRISSDYTDTQYF. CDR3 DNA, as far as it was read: TGCGCCAGCAGCGAACCGGAAGACAGGATTAGTTCGGATTACACAGATACG.

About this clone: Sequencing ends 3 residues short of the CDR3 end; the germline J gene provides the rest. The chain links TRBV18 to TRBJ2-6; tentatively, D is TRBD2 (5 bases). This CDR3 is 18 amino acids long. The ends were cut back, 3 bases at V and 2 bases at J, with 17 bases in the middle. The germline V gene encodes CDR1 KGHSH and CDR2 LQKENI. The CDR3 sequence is CASSPGVPGIPGANVLTF. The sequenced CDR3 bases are TGTGCCAGCTCACCTGGGGTCCCGGGGATCCCTGGGGCCAACGTC.

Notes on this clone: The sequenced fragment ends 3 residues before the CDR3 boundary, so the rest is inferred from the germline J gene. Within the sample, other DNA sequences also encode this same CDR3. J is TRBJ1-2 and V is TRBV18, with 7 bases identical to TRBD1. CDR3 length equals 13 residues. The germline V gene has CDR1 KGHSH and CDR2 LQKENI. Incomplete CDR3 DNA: TGTGCCAGCTCAGCAGGGACAGACTACGAC. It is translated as CASSAGTDYD. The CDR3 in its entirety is CASSAGTDYDYTF. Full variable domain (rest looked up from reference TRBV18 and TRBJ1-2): NAGVMQNPRHLVRRRGQEARLRCSPMKGHSHVYWYRQLPEEGLKFMVYLQKENIIDESGMPKERFSAEFPKEGPSILRIQQVVRGDSAAYFCASSAGTDYDYTFGSGTRLTVV.

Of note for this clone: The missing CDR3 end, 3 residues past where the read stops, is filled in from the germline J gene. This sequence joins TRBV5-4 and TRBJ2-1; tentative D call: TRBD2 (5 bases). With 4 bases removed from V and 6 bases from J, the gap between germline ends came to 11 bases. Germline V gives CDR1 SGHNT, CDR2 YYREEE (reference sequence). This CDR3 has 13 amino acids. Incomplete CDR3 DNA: TGTGCCAGCAGCCCCGGTGCGGGCAATGAG. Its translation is CASSPGAGNE. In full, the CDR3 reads CASSPGAGNEQFF. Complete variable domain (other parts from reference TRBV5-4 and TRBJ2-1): ETGVTQSPTHLIKTRGQQVTLRCSSQSGHNTVSWYQQALGQGPQFIFQYYREEENGRGNFPPRFSGLQFPNYSSELNVNALELDDSALYLCASSPGAGNEQFFGPGTRLTVL.

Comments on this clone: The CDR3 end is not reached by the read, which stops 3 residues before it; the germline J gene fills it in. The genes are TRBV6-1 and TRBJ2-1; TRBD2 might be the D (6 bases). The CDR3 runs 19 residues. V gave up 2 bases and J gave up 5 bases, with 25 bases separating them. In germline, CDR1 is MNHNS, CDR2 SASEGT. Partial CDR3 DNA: TGTGCCAGCAGTGAAAAATCGGCGGGGTGGAGACAGCTAAACAATGAG. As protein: CASSEKSAGWRQLNNE. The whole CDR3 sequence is CASSEKSAGWRQLNNEQFF.

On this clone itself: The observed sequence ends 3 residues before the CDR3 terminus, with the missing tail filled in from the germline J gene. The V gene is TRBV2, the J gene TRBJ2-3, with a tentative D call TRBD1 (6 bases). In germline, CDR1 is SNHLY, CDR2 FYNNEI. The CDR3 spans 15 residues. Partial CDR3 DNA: TGTGCCAGCAGACTAGGGGGACAACACCAAGAGACG. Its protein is CASRLGGQHQET. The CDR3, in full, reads CASRLGGQHQETQYF.